Listed below are T cell receptor beta chains from one sample, sequenced in a study of blood T cell repertoires in COVID-19. TCRdb's table, derived via immunoSEQ multiplex PCR, lists solely in-frame clones and lacks some. Counted here are some 70,000 clones, roughly nine tenths occurring once; the ten biggest clones make up about 8.1%. Sample: peripheral blood. The receptor set was obtained from a man aged 45 to 65 with active COVID-19. CDR3s leave out the opening cysteine and the closing phenylalanine or tryptophan. Clone size appears in some rows only: once, few, many, or a class for an expanded clone.

v_gene	abundance	j_gene	CDR3aa
TRBV19	NA	TRBJ2-1	ASNPGQGFYNEQF
TRBV6-2/TRBV6-3	NA	TRBJ1-5	ASSPRGGGNQPQH
TRBV9	NA	TRBJ1-1	ASSVAGVGEAF
TRBV11-2	NA	TRBJ2-3	ARGAWVRSTDTQY
TRBV4-1	NA	TRBJ2-7	ASSQETGREYPYEQY
TRBV10-3	NA	TRBJ2-1	AISTGGGEQF
TRBV6-5	NA	TRBJ1-6	ASSYWTGGRSSPLH
TRBV7-2	NA	TRBJ1-2	ASSLVSGNNYGYT
TRBV2	NA	TRBJ1-2	ASSGRDRGHYGYT
TRBV2	NA	TRBJ2-1	ASSSDFPSYNEQF
TRBV3-1/TRBV3-2	NA	TRBJ2-7	ASSQPGRGYEQY
TRBV7-9	NA	TRBJ2-2	ASTLARGGPEAGELF
TRBV6-5	NA	TRBJ1-1	ASSYDRGYLTEAF
TRBV19	NA	TRBJ2-2	ASTPGTSGYTVF
TRBV3-1/TRBV3-2	NA	TRBJ2-7	ASSRKPPRSPGFYEQY
TRBV9	NA	TRBJ2-3	ASSVGVSGGSAPTQY
TRBV11-2	few	TRBJ2-7	ASSLAGVMRNEQY
TRBV5-1	NA	TRBJ2-2	ASSSPGQGATGELF
TRBV7-2	NA	TRBJ2-3	ASKGGIVTDTQY
TRBV19	NA	TRBJ2-5	ASSIVGATGETQY
TRBV18	NA	TRBJ2-3	ASSPRGSGGRDTQY
TRBV10-2	NA	TRBJ2-1	ASSEINRDLYNEQF
TRBV7-9	NA	TRBJ1-4	ASRTTRDEKLF
TRBV3-1/TRBV3-2	NA	TRBJ2-2	ASSPLGTGELF
TRBV7-2	few	TRBJ1-6	ASSWTGSNSPLH
TRBV6-1	NA	TRBJ2-6	ASSEGGAGANVLT
TRBV10-2	few	TRBJ1-1	ASSEWVATEAF
TRBV4-1	NA	TRBJ1-6	ASSQGPANNSPLH
TRBV5-1	NA	TRBJ2-1	ASSPRDINYNEQF
TRBV19	NA	TRBJ2-5	ASSTDRVWETQY
TRBV2	NA	TRBJ1-3	ASRALGSSGNTIY
TRBV30	NA	TRBJ2-3	AWQLAGGPDTQY
TRBV7-2	NA	TRBJ2-1	ASSLGGLGRGRGEQF
TRBV6-1	NA	TRBJ1-6	ASSEQVGDNSPLH
TRBV27	NA	TRBJ2-1	ASSLRGNEQF
TRBV7-2	once	TRBJ1-4	ASSLARQNEKLF
TRBV5-8	NA	TRBJ1-2	ASSWGHLSNYGYT
TRBV4-1	NA	TRBJ2-5	ASSQDWEGTGGETQY
TRBV6-6	NA	TRBJ2-5	ASSQSQETQY
TRBV10-3	NA	TRBJ1-6	AIRQTGLESPLH
TRBV5-1	NA	TRBJ2-3	ASSLERGTDTQY
TRBV5-1	NA	TRBJ1-1	ASSLQSDSTEAF
TRBV3-1/TRBV3-2	NA	TRBJ1-3	ASSPTSTGVGNTIY